Below are 23 T cell receptor beta chains sequenced from a single sample in a study of control samples from healthy donors and cancer patients (TCRdb year 2020). The library was generated by the immunoSEQ multiplex PCR assay. This immuneACCESS table, as held by TCRdb, lists in-frame sequences with V and J called but not all clones. Of the missing ones, under half trace to an unresolved V gene in checked studies; the others have no known cause. The sample profile shows 150,000 or so clones; over 85% of them were found once. About 5.6% of the sample rests with the top ten. The sequenced sample consisted of blood. These receptors were taken from a man in his forties in good health.

This rearrangement joins TRBV30 to TRBJ1-2; tentative D call: TRBD1 (5 bases). The CDR3 is made up of 13 amino acids. V was cut by 2 bases and J by 5 bases, with 12 bases left in between. The germline V gene has CDR1 GTSNPN and CDR2 SVGIG (reference sequence). CDR3 in DNA: TGTGCCTGGAGTTCCGGGACCGATTATGGCTACACCTTC. This codes for CAWSSGTDYGYTF.

The chain is built from TRBV19 and TRBJ2-7; a possible D gene is TRBD2 (6 bases). CDR1 is LNHDA, CDR2 SQIVND, per germline (reference sequence). The CDR3 covers 14 residues. Trimming pared 1 base from V and 3 bases from J, leaving 10 bases between. CDR3 sequence: CASSIGGAFYEQYF. The CDR3 coding sequence is TGTGCCAGTAGTATAGGCGGGGCTTTCTACGAGCAGTACTTC.

The DNA of the CDR3 is TGTGCCAGCAGCTTAGTGGGTGGACAGGCCGAAAAACTGTTTTTT. Its protein is CASSLVGGQAEKLFF. This sequence joins TRBV7-9 and TRBJ1-4; 7 bases match TRBD1. With 1 base clipped from V and 8 bases from J, the junction kept 7 bases outside the gene matches. The CDR3 runs 15 residues. The germline V gene encodes CDR1 SEHNR and CDR2 FQNEAQ (reference sequence).

This chain links TRBV11-2 with TRBJ2-7; possibly TRBD2 for D (6 bases). The CDR3 runs 13 residues. V lost 3 bases to trimming and J lost 2 bases, with 8 bases between them. Germline values: CDR1 SGHAT, CDR2 FQNNGV. DNA of the CDR3: TGTGCCAGCAGCTTTTCGGGGGCCTACGAGCAGTACTTC. Its protein is CASSFSGAYEQYF.

This clone was seen just once. The chain links TRBV6-6 to TRBJ1-1; unclear D gene. This CDR3 has 11 amino acids. Trimming left V 4 bases short and J 7 bases short, with 7 bases between. Per the germline V gene, CDR1 is MNHNY and CDR2 is SVGAGI (reference sequence). CDR3 bases: TGTGCCAGCAGTTCCGACGGTGAAGCTTTCTTT. Its protein product is CASSSDGEAFF.

The CDR3 loop reads CASNEGGREQFF. The DNA for the CDR3 is TGTGCCAGCAACGAAGGGGGGAGGGAGCAGTTCTTC. The chain recombines TRBV2 with TRBJ2-1; D is tentatively TRBD1 or TRBD2 (6 bases each). The CDR3 extends over 12 amino acids. Looked up from germline, CDR1 is SNHLY and CDR2 is FYNNEI. V lost 7 bases and J 10 bases, leaving 14 bases between the germline ends.

The V and J genes are TRBV6-5 and TRBJ2-7; 7 bases line up with TRBD1. The CDR3 totals 12 residues. Trimming removed 9 bases from V and 5 bases from J; junction bases left unmatched: 7. Germline lookup yields CDR1 MNHEY and CDR2 SVGAGI. CDR3 amino acids: CASTGERDEQYF. CDR3 in DNA: TGTGCCAGTACAGGGGAGAGGGACGAGCAGTACTTC.

CDR3: CSASFGNNQPQHF. The CDR3 nucleotides are TGCAGTGCTAGTTTCGGGAACAATCAGCCCCAGCATTTT. The chain is built from TRBV20-1 and TRBJ1-5; D not certain. With 3 bases removed from V and 3 bases from J, the gap between germline ends came to 9 bases. The germline V gene has CDR1 DFQATT and CDR2 SNEGSKA (reference sequence). The CDR3 is 13 amino acids.

This sequence joins TRBV5-5 and TRBJ1-2; possible D gene TRBD1, 6 bases. The CDR3 spans 13 residues. CDR1 is SGHKS and CDR2 is YYEKEE in the germline V gene (reference sequence). Trimming pared 0 bases from V and 8 bases from J, leaving 11 bases between. This chain's CDR3 is CASSLAGVEGYTF. In nucleotides, the CDR3 is TGTGCCAGCAGCTTGGCAGGGGTGGAAGGCTACACCTTC.

This chain links TRBV3-1 (or the pseudogene TRBV3-2) with TRBJ1-2, with TRBD1 matching over 11 bases. V lost 4 bases and J lost 6; bases outside the gene matches: 13. This CDR3 has 17 residues. From germline, CDR1 is LGHDT and CDR2 YNNKEL (reference sequence). The CDR3 reads CASSRRDRGGQRDGYTF. In DNA form, the CDR3 reads TGTGCCAGCAGCCGTAGGGACAGGGGGGGACAGCGTGATGGCTACACCTTC.

The genes are TRBV3-1 (or the pseudogene TRBV3-2) and TRBJ1-2; possibly TRBD1 for D (6 bases). CDR3 length: 13 residues. Between the trimmed V and J ends, which lost 1 base and 4 bases, there was a span of 7 bases. Germline values: CDR1 LGHDT, CDR2 YNNKEL (reference sequence). CDR3 sequence (DNA): TGTGCCAGCAGCCAAGGACAGGTCTATGGCTACACCTTC. As protein: CASSQGQVYGYTF.

This clone has just one count. The J gene is TRBJ1-2, the V gene TRBV19; D ambiguous. The germline V and J ends were trimmed by 0 bases and 4 bases, with 9 bases remaining between them. The V gene's germline CDR1 is LNHDA and CDR2 SQIVND (reference sequence). This CDR3 contains 14 residues. CDR3 residues: CASSIEGFRYGYTF. DNA for the CDR3: TGTGCCAGTAGTATAGAGGGATTTCGCTATGGCTACACCTTC.

The chain is built from TRBV5-1 and TRBJ2-7; unclear D gene. CDR3 length: 15 residues. From germline, CDR1 is SGHRS and CDR2 YFSETQ. The V end lost 2 bases, the J end lost 6 bases, and 18 bases lay between the germline ends. CDR3 DNA sequence: TGCGCCAGCAGCTTCAGCGCCCTGTCGTCGGGCGAGCAGTACTTC. Protein product: CASSFSALSSGEQYF.

V usage is TRBV6-1 and J usage is TRBJ2-7, with D possibly TRBD1 on 6 matching bases. The CDR3 loop spans 13 amino acids. CDR1 is MNHNS, CDR2 SASEGT, per germline. V gave up 3 bases and J gave up 4 bases, with 10 bases separating them. The CDR3 sequence: CASSETRGYEQYF. CDR3 sequence (DNA): TGTGCCAGCAGTGAGACAAGGGGGTACGAGCAGTACTTC.

The genes are TRBV28 and TRBJ2-1; 13 bases agree with TRBD2. This CDR3 spans 14 amino acids. Germline V gene lookup returns CDR1 MDHEN and CDR2 SYDVKM. The junction had 11 bases not matched to a gene; V was cut back by 6 bases and J by 15 bases. CDR3 coding DNA: TGTGCCAGCAGCGGACTAGCGGGGGCCACGGGTCCGTTCTTC. Its translation is CASSGLAGATGPFF.

The chain employs TRBV27 and TRBJ1-5, with 9 bases aligning to TRBD1. The germline gives CDR1 MNHEY, CDR2 SMNVEV (reference sequence). V lost 0 bases, J lost 7 bases, and 4 bases stayed unmatched. This CDR3 contains 15 residues. The CDR3 sequence: CASSLSGTGYQPQHF. CDR3 coding DNA: TGTGCCAGCAGTTTATCGGGGACAGGGTACCAGCCCCAGCATTTT.

V usage is TRBV7-2 and J usage is TRBJ1-2; no clear D. CDR1 SGHTA and CDR2 FQGNSA come from the germline V gene. Trimming removed 5 bases at V and 7 bases at J, with 17 bases between. This CDR3 spans 14 amino acids. CDR3 region: CASSRGPKGGGYTF. The CDR3 DNA reads as TGTGCCAGCAGCCGTGGGCCGAAAGGTGGTGGCTACACCTTC.

This clone was recorded only once. Here the CDR3 reads CASGTSGDTQYF. The CDR3 DNA reads as TGTGCCAGTGGGACTAGCGGGGATACGCAGTATTTT. The chain is built from TRBV19 and TRBJ2-3, with 12 bases identical to TRBD2. With 8 bases clipped from V and 6 bases from J, the junction kept 0 bases outside the gene matches. CDR3 length equals 12 residues. Looked up from germline, CDR1 is LNHDA and CDR2 is SQIVND (reference sequence). Filled out from reference TRBV19 and TRBJ2-3, the complete variable domain reads DGGITQSPKYLFRKEGQNVTLSCEQNLNHDAMYWYRQDPGQGLRLIYYSQIVNDFQKGDIAEGYSVSREKKESFPLTVTSAQKNPTAFYLCASGTSGDTQYFGPGTRLTVL.

The chain is built from TRBV19 and TRBJ1-5; TRBD1 aligns across 9 bases. The CDR3 totals 15 residues. Germline V CDR1 and CDR2: LNHDA, SQIVND (reference sequence). V shed 5 bases, J shed 7 bases, and the junction held 9 bases outside the gene matches. CDR3 coding DNA: TGTGCCAGTAGTTTAAATGGACAGGGGCGACAGCCCCAGCATTTT. Protein: CASSLNGQGRQPQHF.

The V call is TRBV29-1, the J call TRBJ1-1, with unresolved D. The V and J ends lost 4 bases and 0 bases respectively, with 9 bases between them. Per germline, CDR1 SQVTM and CDR2 ANQGSEA. The CDR3 covers 13 residues. The CDR3 loop is CSVVRVMNTEAFF. CDR3 sequence (DNA): TGCAGCGTTGTGAGGGTAATGAACACTGAAGCTTTCTTT.

The rearrangement links TRBV18 to TRBJ1-1; tentatively, D is TRBD1 (5 bases). The V gene's germline CDR1 is KGHSH and CDR2 LQKENI. Trimming left V 7 bases short and J 4 bases short, with 7 bases between. The CDR3 runs 11 residues. The CDR3 DNA sequence: TGTGCCAGCTGGGGGGGCACTGAAGCTTTCTTT. Translated: CASWGGTEAFF.

The chain recombines TRBV19 with TRBJ2-2; D unresolved. Between the trimmed V and J ends, which lost 3 bases and 5 bases, there was a span of 10 bases. The CDR3 is 14 residues long. CDR1 LNHDA and CDR2 SQIVND come from the germline V gene (reference sequence). The DNA for the CDR3 is TGTGCCAGTAGTATGGACGGATGGACCGGGGAGCTGTTTTTT. Amino acid sequence: CASSMDGWTGELFF.

The V and J genes are TRBV7-2 and TRBJ2-2; D gene uncertain. The CDR3 length is 14 residues. Trimming stripped 5 bases from V and 4 bases from J, with 11 bases between. Germline V gives CDR1 SGHTA, CDR2 FQGNSA. The CDR3 loop reads CASSPVVITGELFF. The CDR3 DNA reads TGTGCCAGCAGCCCTGTGGTTATCACCGGGGAGCTGTTTTTT.